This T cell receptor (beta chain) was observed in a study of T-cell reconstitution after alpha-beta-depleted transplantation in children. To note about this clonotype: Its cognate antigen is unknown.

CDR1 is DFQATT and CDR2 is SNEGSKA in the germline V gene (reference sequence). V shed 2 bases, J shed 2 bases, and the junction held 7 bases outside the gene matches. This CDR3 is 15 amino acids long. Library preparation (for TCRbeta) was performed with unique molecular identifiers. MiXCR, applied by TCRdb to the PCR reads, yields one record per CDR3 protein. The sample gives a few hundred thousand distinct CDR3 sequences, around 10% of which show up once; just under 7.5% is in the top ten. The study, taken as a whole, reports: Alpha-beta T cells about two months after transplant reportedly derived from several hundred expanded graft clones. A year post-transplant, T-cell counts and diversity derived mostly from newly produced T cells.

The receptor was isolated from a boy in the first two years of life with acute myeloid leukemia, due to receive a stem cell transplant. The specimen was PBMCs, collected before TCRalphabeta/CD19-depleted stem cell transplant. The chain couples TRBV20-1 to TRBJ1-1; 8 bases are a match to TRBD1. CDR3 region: CSARSRDRGNTEAFF. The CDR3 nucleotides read TGCAGTGCTAGATCTCGAGACAGGGGCAACACTGAAGCTTTCTTT.